The clone carrying this T cell receptor beta chain has more than one count but fewer than ten. The antigen remains unidentified. The CDR3 contains 12 residues. Germline CDR1 reads GTSNPN; CDR2 reads SVGIG (reference sequence). The ends were cut back, 2 bases at V and 7 bases at J, with 11 bases in the middle. The sample originates from a study of beta chain features in type 1 diabetes. On the study more broadly: All samples together contributed more than 90,000,000 sorted cells for examination.

The authors sorted CD4+ naive, central memory, regulatory and stem cell-like memory cells via CD45RO/CCR7/CD25/CD127/CD95/CD27. The study reverse transcribed the entire isolated RNA, so it sequenced expressed TCRB transcripts. The protocol was immunoSEQ multiplex PCR, while the TCRdb copy is restricted to in-frame clones and leaves out a portion. The table includes a few hundred thousand clones, 15% to 20% detected once. Study observations and caveats: Cells with high TCR expression could be over-represented by cDNA sequencing. Shortening of TCRB CDR3s, moderate but significant, appeared in all four CD4+ subsets of Type 1 diabetes patients. Across patients, naive, central memory and Treg TCRB repertoires exhibited apparently greater similarity than was observed across healthy donors.

The source material was naive CD4+ T cells from blood. The chain is built from TRBV30 and TRBJ1-2; unclear D gene. This TCR was recovered from a man under 40 with type 1 diabetes. The CDR3 nucleotides are TGTGCCTGGAGTCCGGATACTGCTGGCTACACCTTC. It encodes CAWSPDTAGYTF. The full variable domain, rest sourced from reference TRBV30 and TRBJ1-2, is SQTIHQWPATLVQPVGSPLSLECTVEGTSNPNLYWYRQAAGRGLQLLFYSVGIGQISSEVPQNLSASRPQDRQFILSSKKLLLSDSGFYLCAWSPDTAGYTFGSGTRLTVV.